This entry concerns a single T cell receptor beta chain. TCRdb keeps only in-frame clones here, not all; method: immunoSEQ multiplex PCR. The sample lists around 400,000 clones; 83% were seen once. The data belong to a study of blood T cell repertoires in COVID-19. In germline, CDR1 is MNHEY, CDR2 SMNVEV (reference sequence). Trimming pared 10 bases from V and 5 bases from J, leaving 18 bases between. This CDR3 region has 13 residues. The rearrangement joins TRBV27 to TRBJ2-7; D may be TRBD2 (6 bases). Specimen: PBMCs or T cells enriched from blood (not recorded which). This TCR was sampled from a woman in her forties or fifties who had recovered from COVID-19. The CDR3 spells CATSRGRLDEQYF. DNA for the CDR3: TGTGCCACTTCCCGGGGGAGGTTGGACGAGCAGTACTTC.